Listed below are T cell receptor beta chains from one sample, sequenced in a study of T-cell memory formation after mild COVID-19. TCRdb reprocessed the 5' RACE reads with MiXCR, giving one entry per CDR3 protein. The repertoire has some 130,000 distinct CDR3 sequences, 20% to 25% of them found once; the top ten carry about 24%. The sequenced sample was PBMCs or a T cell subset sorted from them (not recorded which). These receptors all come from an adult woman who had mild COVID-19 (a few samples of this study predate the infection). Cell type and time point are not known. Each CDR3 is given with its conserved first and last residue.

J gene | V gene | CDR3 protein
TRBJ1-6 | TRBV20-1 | CSARDALQAFVGSPLHF
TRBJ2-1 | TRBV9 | CASSGASGIDNEQFF
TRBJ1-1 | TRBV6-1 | CASSEAGGTEAFF
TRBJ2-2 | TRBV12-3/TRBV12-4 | CASSSPWANTGELFF
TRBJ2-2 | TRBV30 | CACRTGDTGELFF
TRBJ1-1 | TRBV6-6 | CASSYQGFTEAFF
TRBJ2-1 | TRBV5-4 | CASSTPGLSSYNEQFF
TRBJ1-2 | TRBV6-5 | CASSYSGTTYGYTF
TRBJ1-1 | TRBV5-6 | CASSLEGSPEAFF
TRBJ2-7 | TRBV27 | CASSSPRDSPTYEQYF
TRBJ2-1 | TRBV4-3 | CASGVGLAGDEQFF
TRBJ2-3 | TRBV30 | CAWEGDTQYF